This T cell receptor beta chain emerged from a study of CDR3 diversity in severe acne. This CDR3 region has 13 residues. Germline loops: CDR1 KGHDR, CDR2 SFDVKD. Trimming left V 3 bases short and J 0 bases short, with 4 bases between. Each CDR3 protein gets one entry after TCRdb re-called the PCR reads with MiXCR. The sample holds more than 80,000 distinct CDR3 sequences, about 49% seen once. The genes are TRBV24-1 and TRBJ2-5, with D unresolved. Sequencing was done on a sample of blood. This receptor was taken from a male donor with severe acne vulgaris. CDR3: CATSDLDQETQYF. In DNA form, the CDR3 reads TGTGCCACCAGTGATCTGGACCAAGAGACCCAGTACTTC.